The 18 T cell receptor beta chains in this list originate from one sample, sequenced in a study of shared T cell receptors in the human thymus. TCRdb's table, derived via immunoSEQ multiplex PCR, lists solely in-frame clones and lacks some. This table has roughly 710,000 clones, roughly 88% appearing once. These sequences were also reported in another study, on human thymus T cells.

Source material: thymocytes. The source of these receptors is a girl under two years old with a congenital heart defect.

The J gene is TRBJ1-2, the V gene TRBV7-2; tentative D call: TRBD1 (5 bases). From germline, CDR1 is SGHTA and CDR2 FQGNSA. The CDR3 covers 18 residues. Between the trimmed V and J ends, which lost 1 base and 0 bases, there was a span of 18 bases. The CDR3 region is CASSLGGRVKGTNYGYTF. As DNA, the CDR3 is TGTGCCAGCAGCTTAGGGGGGAGGGTGAAAGGTACTAACTATGGCTACACCTTC.

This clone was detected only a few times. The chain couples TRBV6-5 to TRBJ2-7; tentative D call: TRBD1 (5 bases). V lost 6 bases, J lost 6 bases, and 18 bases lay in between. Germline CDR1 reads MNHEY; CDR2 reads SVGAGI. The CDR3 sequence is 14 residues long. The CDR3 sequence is CASSLTDPPREQYF. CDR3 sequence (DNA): TGTGCCAGCAGCCTGACAGACCCCCCGCGCGAGCAGTACTTC.

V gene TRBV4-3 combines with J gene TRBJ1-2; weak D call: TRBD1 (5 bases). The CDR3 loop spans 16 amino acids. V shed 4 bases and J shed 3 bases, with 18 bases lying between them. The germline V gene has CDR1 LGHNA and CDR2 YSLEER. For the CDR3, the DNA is TGCGCCAGCAGCCGCCTAAGGGGTGGGAGGGACTATGGCTACACCTTC. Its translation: CASSRLRGGRDYGYTF.

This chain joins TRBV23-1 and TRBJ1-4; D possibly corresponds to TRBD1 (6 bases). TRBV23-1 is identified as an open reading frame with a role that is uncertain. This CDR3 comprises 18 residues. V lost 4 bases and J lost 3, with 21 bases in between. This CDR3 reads CASSRPIRGGLSNEKLFF. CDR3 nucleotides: TGCGCCAGCAGTCGACCAATTCGCGGGGGCCTCTCTAATGAAAAACTGTTTTTT.

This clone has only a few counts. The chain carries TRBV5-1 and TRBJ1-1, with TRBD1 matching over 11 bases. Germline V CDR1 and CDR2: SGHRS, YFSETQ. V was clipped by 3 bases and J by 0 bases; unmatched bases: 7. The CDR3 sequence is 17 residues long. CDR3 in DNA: TGCGCCAGCAGCTGGACAGGGGGCCTAACCATGAACACTGAAGCTTTCTTT. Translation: CASSWTGGLTMNTEAFF. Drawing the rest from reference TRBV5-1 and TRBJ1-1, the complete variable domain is KAGVTQTPRYLIKTRGQQVTLSCSPISGHRSVSWYQQTPGQGLQFLFEYFSETQRNKGNFPGRFSGRQFSNSRSEMNVSTLELGDSALYLCASSWTGGLTMNTEAFFGQGTRLTVV.

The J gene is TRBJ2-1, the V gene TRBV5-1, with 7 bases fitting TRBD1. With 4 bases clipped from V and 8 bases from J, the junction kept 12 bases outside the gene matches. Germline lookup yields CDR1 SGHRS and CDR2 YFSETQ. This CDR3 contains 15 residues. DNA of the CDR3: TGCGCCAGCAGCCCCGGGTTAGGGGGCCCCGATGAGCAGTTCTTC. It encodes CASSPGLGGPDEQFF.

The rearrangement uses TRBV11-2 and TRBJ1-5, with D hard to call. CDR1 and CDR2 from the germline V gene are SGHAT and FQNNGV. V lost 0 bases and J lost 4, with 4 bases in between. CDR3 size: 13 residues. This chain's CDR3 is CASSLDSNQPQHF. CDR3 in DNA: TGTGCCAGCAGCTTAGACAGTAATCAGCCCCAGCATTTT.

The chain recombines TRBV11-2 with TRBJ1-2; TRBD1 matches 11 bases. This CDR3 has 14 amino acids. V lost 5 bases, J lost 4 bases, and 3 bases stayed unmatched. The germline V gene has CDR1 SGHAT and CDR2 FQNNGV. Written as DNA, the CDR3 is TGTGCCAGCAGCGGGACAGGGGGTGCCTATGGCTACACCTTC. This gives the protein CASSGTGGAYGYTF. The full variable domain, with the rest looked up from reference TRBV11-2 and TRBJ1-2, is EAGVAQSPRYKIIEKRQSVAFWCNPISGHATLYWYQQILGQGPKLLIQFQNNGVVDDSQLPKDRFSAERLKGVDSTLKIQPAKLEDSAVYLCASSGTGGAYGYTFGSGTRLTVV.

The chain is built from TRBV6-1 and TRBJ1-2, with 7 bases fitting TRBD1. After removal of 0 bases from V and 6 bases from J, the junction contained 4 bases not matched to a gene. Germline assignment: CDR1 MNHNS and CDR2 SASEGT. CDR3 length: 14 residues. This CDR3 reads CASSEATQGDGYTF. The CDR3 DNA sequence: TGTGCCAGCAGTGAAGCGACGCAGGGGGATGGCTACACCTTC.

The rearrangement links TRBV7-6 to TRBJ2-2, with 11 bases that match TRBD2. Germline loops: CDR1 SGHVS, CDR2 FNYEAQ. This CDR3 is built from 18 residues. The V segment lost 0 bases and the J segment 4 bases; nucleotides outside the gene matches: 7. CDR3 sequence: CASSLALTSGGSTGELFF. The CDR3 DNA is TGTGCCAGCAGCTTAGCCCTAACTAGCGGGGGATCCACCGGGGAGCTGTTTTTT.

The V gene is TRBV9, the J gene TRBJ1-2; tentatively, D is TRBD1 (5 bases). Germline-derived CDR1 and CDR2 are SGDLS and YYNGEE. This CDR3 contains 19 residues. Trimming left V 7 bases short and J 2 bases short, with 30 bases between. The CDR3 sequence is CASRDRPHESANSNYGYTF. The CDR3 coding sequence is TGTGCCAGCCGTGACAGACCCCACGAGTCGGCTAATTCCAACTATGGCTACACCTTC. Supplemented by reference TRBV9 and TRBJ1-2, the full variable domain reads DSGVTQTPKHLITATGQRVTLRCSPRSGDLSVYWYQQSLDQGLQFLIQYYNGEERAKGNILERFSAQQFPDLHSELNLSSLELGDSALYFCASRDRPHESANSNYGYTFGSGTRLTVV.

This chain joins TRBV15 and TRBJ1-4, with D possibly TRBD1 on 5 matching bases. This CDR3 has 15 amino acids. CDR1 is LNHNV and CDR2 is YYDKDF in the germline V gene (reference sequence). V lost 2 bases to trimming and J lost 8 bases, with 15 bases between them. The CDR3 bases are TGTGCCACCAGCAGAATTAACTTACGGGGGGAAAAACTGTTTTTT. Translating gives CATSRINLRGEKLFF.

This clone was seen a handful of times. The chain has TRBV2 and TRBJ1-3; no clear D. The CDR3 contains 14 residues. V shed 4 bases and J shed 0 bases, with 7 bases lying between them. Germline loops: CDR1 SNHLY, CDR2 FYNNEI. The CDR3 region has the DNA TGTGCCAGCAGTGTTTTCCGCTCTGGAAACACCATATATTTT. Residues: CASSVFRSGNTIYF.

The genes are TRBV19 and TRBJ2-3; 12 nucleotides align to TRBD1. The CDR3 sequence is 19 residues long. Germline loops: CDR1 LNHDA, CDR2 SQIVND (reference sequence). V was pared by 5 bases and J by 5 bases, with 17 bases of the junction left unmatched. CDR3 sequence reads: CASSSPSFRDRGRKDTQYF. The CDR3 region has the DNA TGTGCCAGTAGTTCTCCCTCCTTCCGGGACAGGGGGCGTAAAGATACGCAGTATTTT.

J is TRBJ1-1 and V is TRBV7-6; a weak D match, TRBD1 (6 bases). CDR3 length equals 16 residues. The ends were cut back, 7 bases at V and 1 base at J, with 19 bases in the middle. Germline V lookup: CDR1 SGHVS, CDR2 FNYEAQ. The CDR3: CASTLGAGASNTEAFF. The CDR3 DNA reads TGTGCCAGCACCCTCGGGGCAGGGGCCTCGAACACTGAAGCTTTCTTT.

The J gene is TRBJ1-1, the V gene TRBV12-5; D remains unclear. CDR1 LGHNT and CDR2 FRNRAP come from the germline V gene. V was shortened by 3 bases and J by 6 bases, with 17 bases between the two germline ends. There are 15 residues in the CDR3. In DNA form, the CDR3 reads TGTGCTAGTGGTTTCCTTTCCGGGAGAAGAGCTGAAGCTTTCTTT. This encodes CASGFLSGRRAEAFF.

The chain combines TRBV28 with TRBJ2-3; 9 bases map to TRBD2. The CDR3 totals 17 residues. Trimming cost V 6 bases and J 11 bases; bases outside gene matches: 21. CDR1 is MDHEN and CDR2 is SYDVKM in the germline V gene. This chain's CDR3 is CASSSPSGALPLMGQYF. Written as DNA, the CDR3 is TGTGCCAGCAGCTCCCCTAGCGGGGCCCTCCCCTTAATGGGGCAGTATTTT.

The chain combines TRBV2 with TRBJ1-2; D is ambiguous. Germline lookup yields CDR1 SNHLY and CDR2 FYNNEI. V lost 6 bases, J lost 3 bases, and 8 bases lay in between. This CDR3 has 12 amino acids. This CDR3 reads CASRNRYYGYTF. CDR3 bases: TGTGCCAGCAGGAACCGGTACTATGGCTACACCTTC.